This entry lists 4 T cell receptor beta chains sequenced from one sample in a study of a mutant IDH1 vaccine in newly diagnosed glioma. TCRdb keeps only in-frame clones here, not all; method: immunoSEQ multiplex PCR. This sample has some 40,000 clones, with 75% found just once. Time point here: week 47, end of study. Every vaccine dose comprised 300 ug of mutant IDH1 20-mer peptide plus topical imiquimod. Their antigens remain unidentified. The sequences come from PBMCs, collected from a glioma patient whose treatment included an IDH1 peptide vaccine. The receptors here all came from a middle-aged man with glioma.

The chain joins TRBV27 to TRBJ1-3; D remains ambiguous. Germline CDR1 reads MNHEY; CDR2 reads SMNVEV (reference sequence). Trimming removed 3 bases at V and 0 bases at J, with 6 bases between. This CDR3 spans 14 amino acids. The CDR3 region has the DNA TGTGCCAGCAGTTTGGGAGGCTCTGGAAACACCATATATTTT. This codes for CASSLGGSGNTIYF.

The V gene is TRBV27, the J gene TRBJ2-5; unclear D gene. CDR1 and CDR2 (germline): MNHEY, SMNVEV (reference sequence). V was trimmed by 0 bases and J by 5 bases, leaving 10 bases between them. This CDR3 is built from 14 residues. CDR3 DNA: TGTGCCAGCAGTTTATCCGGTTCGGTGGAGACCCAGTACTTC. Translating gives CASSLSGSVETQYF.

The rearrangement uses TRBV30 and TRBJ1-4; D is undetermined. V lost 0 bases, J lost 6 bases, and 11 bases lay in between. CDR1 is GTSNPN, CDR2 SVGIG, per germline (reference sequence). The CDR3 is 14 residues long. The CDR3 DNA is TGTGCCTGGAGTGTACGGAGGGTGGATGAAAAACTGTTTTTT. Its translation is CAWSVRRVDEKLFF. Using reference TRBV30 and TRBJ1-4 for the parts outside the CDR3, the full variable domain is SQTIHQWPATLVQPVGSPLSLECTVEGTSNPNLYWYRQAAGRGLQLLFYSVGIGQISSEVPQNLSASRPQDRQFILSSKKLLLSDSGFYLCAWSVRRVDEKLFFGSGTQLSVL.

The CDR3 nucleotides are TGTGCCAGCAGCAAAGTTGAGACTACGGCGGAGCAGTACGTC. Amino acid sequence: CASSKVETTAEQYV. The V gene is TRBV21-1, the J gene TRBJ2-7; the table's TRBD2 call for D was not verified on the DNA. TRBV21-1 is deemed a pseudogene. This CDR3 is 14 amino acids long.